These 8 T cell receptor beta chains originate from one sample sequenced in a study of cytomegalovirus exposure and HLA in healthy donors. Primers for the PCR totalled 60 Vbeta and 13 Jbeta. TCRdb's copy holds only in-frame clones and misses some; the assay was immunoSEQ multiplex PCR. In the table there are over 150,000 clones, just under 75% of which are singletons. Sequenced material: PBMCs. The receptors stem from a man aged 25 to 45 in good health and CMV-seropositive.

The chain couples TRBV2 to TRBJ1-5; 8 bases map to TRBD1. This CDR3 region has 14 residues. Germline V lookup: CDR1 SNHLY, CDR2 FYNNEI. The V and J ends lost 7 bases and 9 bases, in that order; junction bases with no gene match: 11. The CDR3 is CASTGQGGSGPQHF. Written as DNA, the CDR3 is TGTGCCAGCACCGGACAGGGAGGATCCGGGCCCCAGCATTTT.

This clone occurred a few times. V is TRBV5-1 and J is TRBJ2-3; 8 nucleotides match TRBD1. This CDR3 spans 14 amino acids. The V gene end was trimmed by 4 bases and the J gene end by 1 base; junction bases not matched to a gene: 2. Germline values: CDR1 SGHRS, CDR2 YFSETQ. DNA of the CDR3: TGCGCCAGCAGCCCGGGACAGGGCACAGATACGCAGTATTTT. Its translation: CASSPGQGTDTQYF. The full variable domain, rest sourced from reference TRBV5-1 and TRBJ2-3, is KAGVTQTPRYLIKTRGQQVTLSCSPISGHRSVSWYQQTPGQGLQFLFEYFSETQRNKGNFPGRFSGRQFSNSRSEMNVSTLELGDSALYLCASSPGQGTDTQYFGPGTRLTVL.

The sample holds a few counts of this clone. The chain couples TRBV6-5 to TRBJ1-3, with D perhaps matching TRBD1 (5 bases). This CDR3 comprises 15 residues. V gave up 4 bases and J gave up 0 bases, with 10 bases separating them. The germline V gene encodes CDR1 MNHEY and CDR2 SVGAGI. CDR3 residues: CASSSQGRSGNTIYF. The CDR3 bases are TGTGCCAGCAGTTCCCAGGGTCGCTCTGGAAACACCATATATTTT.

The chain is built from TRBV19 and TRBJ2-5, with 8 bases that match TRBD1. Germline V gene data show CDR1 as LNHDA and CDR2 as SQIVND (reference sequence). This CDR3 comprises 13 residues. V dropped 7 bases and J dropped 5; count of bases not matched to a gene: 6. The CDR3 protein is CASTQGAGETQYF. As DNA, the CDR3 is TGTGCCAGTACCCAGGGGGCAGGCGAGACCCAGTACTTC.

The chain uses TRBV4-1 and TRBJ1-2, with 9 nucleotides matching TRBD1. The junction had 13 bases not matched to a gene; V was cut back by 1 base and J by 4 bases. Per the germline V gene, CDR1 is MGHRA and CDR2 is YSYEKL. CDR3 length: 18 residues. The CDR3: CASSQGGSGTGIGYGYTF. CDR3 sequence (DNA): TGCGCCAGCAGCCAAGGGGGGTCGGGGACAGGGATTGGCTATGGCTACACCTTC.

This chain joins TRBV28 and TRBJ2-7, with D possibly TRBD1 on 6 matching bases. Germline loops: CDR1 MDHEN, CDR2 SYDVKM. Between the trimmed V and J ends, which lost 0 bases and 2 bases, there was a span of 8 bases. The CDR3 loop spans 14 amino acids. Written as DNA, the CDR3 is TGTGCCAGCAGTTTATGGACAGGTCCCTACGAGCAGTACTTC. Its protein is CASSLWTGPYEQYF.

V is TRBV4-3 and J is TRBJ2-7, with TRBD1 matching over 10 bases. J was trimmed by 1 base and V by 3 bases; bases with no gene match: 6. This CDR3 is 16 amino acids long. Germline values: CDR1 LGHNA, CDR2 YSLEER. Here the CDR3 DNA reads TGCGCCAGCAGCCAGGGGACAGGGGCCCTTTCCTACGAGCAGTACTTC. It is translated as CASSQGTGALSYEQYF.

J is TRBJ2-3 and V is TRBV5-1; D is perhaps TRBD2 (5 bases). The CDR3 runs to 13 residues. The V and J ends lost 0 bases and 6 bases respectively, with 8 bases between them. CDR1 and CDR2 (germline): SGHRS, YFSETQ. This CDR3 reads CASSLARRDTQYF. DNA for the CDR3: TGCGCCAGCAGCTTGGCCCGGAGGGATACGCAGTATTTT.